This T cell receptor (beta chain) was sequenced for a study of blood T cell repertoires in COVID-19. Across the study: The United States, Italy and Spain provided the acute and convalescent COVID-19 samples. T cells, B-cell-depleted T cells, or PBMCs provided the cDNA or gDNA that served as material.

This CDR3 is 15 amino acids long. CDR1 is MGHRA, CDR2 YSYEKL, per germline. Trimming pared 5 bases from V and 1 base from J, leaving 12 bases between. Assignments of participants to cohorts depended upon their own reported clinical history. For recovered donors of Cohort 3, there were two negative PCRs, clearance, or symptom resolution. The table came from immunoSEQ multiplex PCR; TCRdb's copy has only in-frame clones and leaves some out. Found here are roughly 400,000 clones, 75% to 90% of them singletons; the top ten hold 0.95% to 1.2%. The source material was PBMCs or T cells enriched from blood (not recorded which). The TCR originated in a man aged 30 to 39 who had recovered from COVID-19. V usage is TRBV4-1 and J usage is TRBJ1-5; no firm D call. The CDR3 bases are TGCGCCAGCAGCTACCGTCAGTCCAGCAATCAGCCCCAGCATTTT. Amino acids: CASSYRQSSNQPQHF.